A single T cell receptor (beta chain) is shown here with its context. Study processing details: Reference gene primers were amplified, and this amplification served to estimate nucleated cell counts. Profiling relied on immunoSEQ multiplex PCR, and the TCRdb table lists in-frame clones only, not all of them. V and J calls and clone size follow that table, whereas D and trimming were derived from the DNA. This sample has about 430,000 clones, with 70% to 90% found just once. The data stem from a study of blood T cell repertoires in COVID-19. Overall study: T cells, B-cell-depleted T cells, or PBMCs supplied cDNA or gDNA.

Participants were placed into cohorts based on the clinical history they reported. It was within 2 weeks before study entry that exposed participants met a COVID-19 case. The CDR3 consists of 15 residues. Germline-derived CDR1 and CDR2 are SGDLS and YYNGEE. The V and J ends lost 0 bases and 5 bases, in that order; junction bases with no gene match: 4. Sequencing was carried out using PBMCs or T cells enriched from blood (not recorded which). This clonotype was sampled from a woman between 18 and 29 years old who had been exposed to COVID-19. The rearrangement uses TRBV9 and TRBJ2-3; 9 positions agree with TRBD1. DNA for the CDR3: TGTGCCAGCAGCGTAGGGACAGGGGACATAGATACGCAGTATTTT. Its protein is CASSVGTGDIDTQYF.